The T cell receptor (beta chain) described here comes from a study of blood T cells in healthy people across ages. General study findings and limits: As naive T cell percentage varied, TCR beta diversity correlated strongly with it.

This clonotype was recorded a few times. The antigen is unknown. Total RNA, at least 5.5 micrograms per sample, came from PBMCs. The authors ran a second PCR of about 6 to 12 cycles using a sample-barcoded 5' primer and a J-beta primer mix. Via MiXCR, TCRdb re-called the 5' RACE reads, giving one row per CDR3 protein. The data hold 1 million or so distinct CDR3 sequences, with 40% to 45% observed a single time. Deletions cut 1 base from V and 3 bases from J, with 7 bases between. From germline, CDR1 is DFQATT and CDR2 SNEGSKA (reference sequence). The CDR3 is 13 amino acids. The specimen sequenced was blood. J is TRBJ1-5 and V is TRBV20-1, with D tentatively TRBD1 (5 bases). This receptor was obtained from a woman aged 60 to 75 in good health. The CDR3 DNA follows: TGCAGTGCTAGAGTAGGGGACAATCAGCCCCAGCATTTT. Translated, it gives CSARVGDNQPQHF.